This TCR beta chain appears in the sequencing data of a study of blood T cells in healthy people across ages. Background on the study: About one barcoded TCR beta cDNA was captured per two T cells.

Germline values: CDR1 SEHNR, CDR2 FQNEAQ (reference sequence). The CDR3 has 14 residues. The V gene lost 1 base and the J gene lost 1 base, with 5 bases spanning the gap. Findings of the study overall: Among long-lived donors, naive CD4+ cells were more numerous and diversity higher than in aged donors. Age advanced and TCR beta diversity per million T cells fell, roughly linearly.

This clonotype is a singleton in its sample. The antigen is unknown. Through a sample-barcoded 5' primer and a J-beta primer mix, a second PCR was run for roughly 6 to 12 cycles. TCRdb reprocessed the 5' RACE reads via MiXCR and lists one record per CDR3 protein. Among 550,000 to 600,000 distinct CDR3 sequences listed, around 50% were seen once. This sequence was found in a man aged 80 or over in good health. The chain couples TRBV7-9 to TRBJ1-3; D gene uncertain. Sample: blood. The CDR3 DNA follows: TGTGCCAGCAGCTTAGGGACGTCTGGAAACACCATATATTTT. Translation: CASSLGTSGNTIYF.